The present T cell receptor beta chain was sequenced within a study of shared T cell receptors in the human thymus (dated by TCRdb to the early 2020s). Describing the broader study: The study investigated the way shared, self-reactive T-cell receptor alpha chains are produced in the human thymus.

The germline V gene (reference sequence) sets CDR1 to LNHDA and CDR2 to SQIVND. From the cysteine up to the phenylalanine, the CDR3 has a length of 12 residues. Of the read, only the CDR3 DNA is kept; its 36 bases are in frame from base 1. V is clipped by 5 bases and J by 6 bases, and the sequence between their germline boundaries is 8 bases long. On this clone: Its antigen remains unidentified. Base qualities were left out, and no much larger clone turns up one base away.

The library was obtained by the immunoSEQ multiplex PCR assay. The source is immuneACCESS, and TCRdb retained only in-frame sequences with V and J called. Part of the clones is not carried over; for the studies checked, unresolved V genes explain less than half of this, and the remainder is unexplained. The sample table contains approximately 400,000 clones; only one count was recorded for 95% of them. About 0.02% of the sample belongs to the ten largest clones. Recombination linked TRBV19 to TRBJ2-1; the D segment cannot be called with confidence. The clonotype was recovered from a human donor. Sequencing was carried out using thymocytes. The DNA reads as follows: TGTGCCAGTAGTCGCGGTCCCAATGAGCAGTTCTTC. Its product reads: CASSRGPNEQFF.